This is a list of T cell receptor beta chains from one sample in a study of T cell repertoires in cytomegalovirus infection. These receptors have no identified antigens. TCRdb redid the calling of the reads with MiXCR, one entry per CDR3 protein. The sample includes 68,000 or so distinct CDR3 sequences, approximately 22% seen only once; the top ten take around 79%. Sample: PBMCs, sequenced either directly or after in vitro stimulation (not recorded which). The origin of the receptors is a human donor in good health (CMV status not recorded). Some clones in this sample may be carry-over from other donors' samples. Each CDR3 is given with its conserved first and last residue. A D gene is named only where the DNA matches it firmly. Clone size is shown for a subset of rows, as once, few, many or a class of expanded clone.

d_call,clone_size,v_call,j_call,cdr3_nt,cdr3_aa
.,once,TRBV24-1,TRBJ2-5,TGTGCCACCAGTGATCCCGGGAAGGAGACCCAGTACTTC,CATSDPGKETQYF
.,.,TRBV19,TRBJ1-1,TGTGCCAGTACCTTCTCCCCTCTGGGAAACACTGAAGCTTTCTTT,CASTFSPLGNTEAFF
TRBD2,.,TRBV7-2,TRBJ2-1,TGTGCCAGCAGCTTAGGGACTAGGAGCTCCTACAATGAGCAGTTCTTC,CASSLGTRSSYNEQFF
.,.,TRBV12-3/TRBV12-4,TRBJ2-1,TGTGCCATCCCCCAGAAATACAATGAGCAGTTCTTC,CAIPQKYNEQFF
.,.,TRBV19,TRBJ1-5,TGTGCCAGTAGTGACAGGCCTCCCCCCAATCAGCCCCAGCATTTT,CASSDRPPPNQPQHF
TRBD2,.,TRBV2,TRBJ2-2,TGTGCCAGCTACGGACTAGCGGGAGGTCACACCGGGGAGCTGTTTTTT,CASYGLAGGHTGELFF
TRBD1,.,TRBV10-3,TRBJ1-2,TGTGCCATAGGGACAGACTATGGCTACACCTTC,CAIGTDYGYTF
.,few,TRBV2,TRBJ2-1,TGTGCCAGCGGGGAATTACAGGGTATCTCCTACAATGAGCAGTTCTTC,CASGELQGISYNEQFF
.,few,TRBV7-2,TRBJ2-7,TGTGCCAGCAGCTTAGCGAGTATGAAGGGGGGCTACGAGCAGTACTTC,CASSLASMKGGYEQYF
TRBD1,few,TRBV6-1,TRBJ2-3,TGTGCCAGCAGCGAATTCTGGACAGGACTGCTCGATACGCAGTATTTT,CASSEFWTGLLDTQYF
.,.,TRBV12-3/TRBV12-4,TRBJ1-1,TGTGCCAGCAAACTCCACAGAGGGGAAGGGAAAGCTTTCTTT,CASKLHRGEGKAFF
.,.,TRBV18,TRBJ1-3,TGTGCCAGCTCGATAGAAGACGGAGGCTCTGGAAACACCATATATTTT,CASSIEDGGSGNTIYF
TRBD1,many,TRBV6-2/TRBV6-3,TRBJ2-2,TGTGCCATCTCACCGGGACAGACTTCCATTCAGAACACCGGGGAGCTGTTTTTT,CAISPGQTSIQNTGELFF
.,few,TRBV28,TRBJ1-4,TGTGCCAGCAACCGGGCCTATAATGAAAAACTGTTTTTT,CASNRAYNEKLFF
TRBD1,.,TRBV29-1,TRBJ1-1,TGCAGCGCCCACCCGGGACAGGACGAAGCTTTCTTT,CSAHPGQDEAFF
.,few,TRBV4-1,TRBJ2-7,TGCGCCAGCAGCCGAGCGGATAGGGTATCCTACGAGCAGTACTTC,CASSRADRVSYEQYF
.,.,TRBV4-3,TRBJ2-3,TGCGCCAGCAGCCAAGAGATTCGACCATCTGGCACAGATACGCAGTATTTT,CASSQEIRPSGTDTQYF
TRBD2,many,TRBV4-1,TRBJ2-7,TGCGCCAGCAGCCAAGGGACTAGCGGAATCTACGAGCAGTACTTC,CASSQGTSGIYEQYF
TRBD2,few,TRBV7-9,TRBJ2-3,TGTGCCAGCAGCTTTACCGGGACTAGCGGGGTTACAGATACGCAGTATTTT,CASSFTGTSGVTDTQYF
.,.,TRBV4-1,TRBJ2-1,TGCGCCAGCAACACAAGTCCCGGGAGAATTGAGCAGTTCTTC,CASNTSPGRIEQFF
TRBD2,.,TRBV4-2,TRBJ2-1,TGTGCCAGCAGCCACGATGGACTAGCGGGAGCATCGGACAATGAGCAGTTCTTC,CASSHDGLAGASDNEQFF
TRBD1,many,TRBV27,TRBJ1-1,TGTGCCAGCAGTTCCACAGGGGGGGACACTGAAGCTTTCTTT,CASSSTGGDTEAFF
TRBD1,many,TRBV7-9,TRBJ2-3,TGTGCCAGCAGCTCAGGGACAGGCGGCGTAGGTACAGATACGCAGTATTTT,CASSSGTGGVGTDTQYF
TRBD1,many,TRBV11-2,TRBJ2-1,TGTGCCAGCAGCCCTAGGATAAGCCGGGACAGGCACAATGAGCAGTTCTTC,CASSPRISRDRHNEQFF
.,.,TRBV5-1,TRBJ2-7,TGCGCCAGCAGCTTGGTACAGGCCCGAGGGGTCTACGAGCAGTACTTC,CASSLVQARGVYEQYF
TRBD1,many,TRBV7-2,TRBJ2-1,TGTGCCAGCAGCCCCGACAGGGGGGCCTACAATGAGCAGTTCTTC,CASSPDRGAYNEQFF
.,many,TRBV7-8,TRBJ1-1,TGTGCCAGCAGCTTAGCGGGGAGATTGGAAGCTTTCTTT,CASSLAGRLEAFF
.,few,TRBV7-6,TRBJ1-2,TGTGCCAGCACCCTTACCTGCAGGATGAGCGACTTTGGCTACACCTTC,CASTLTCRMSDFGYTF
.,.,TRBV28,TRBJ1-2,TGTGCCAGCGCCCGGGGACCGGAGGGCTATGGCTACACCTTC,CASARGPEGYGYTF
.,many,TRBV7-7,TRBJ2-1,TGTGCCAGCAGCTTAGGAGGGTCCTACAATGAGCAGTTCTTC,CASSLGGSYNEQFF
.,many,TRBV7-2,TRBJ1-1,TGTGCCAGCAGCTTACTCCAGGGAGGGACTGAAGCTTTCTTT,CASSLLQGGTEAFF
.,.,TRBV19,TRBJ2-2,TGTGCCAGTAGTATATCGGCAGTCACCGGGGAGCTGTTTTTT,CASSISAVTGELFF
.,few,TRBV24-1,TRBJ1-2,TGTGCCACCAGTGATGACCCGGAAACCTATGGCTACACCTTC,CATSDDPETYGYTF
.,few,TRBV5-4,TRBJ1-3,TGTGCCAGCAGAAAGGGGTCAGGAAACACCATATATTTT,CASRKGSGNTIYF
TRBD1,many,TRBV12-3/TRBV12-4,TRBJ1-3,TGTGCCAGCACCCTCGGACAGGGATCGGGTGGAAACACCATATATTTT,CASTLGQGSGGNTIYF
.,.,TRBV7-2,TRBJ1-2,TGTGCCAGCAGCCCGTGGGCAGGGGTTGGCTACACCTTC,CASSPWAGVGYTF
TRBD1,.,TRBV28,TRBJ1-5,TGTGCCAGCACCAGGACAGGGGGCCGTCAGCCCCAGCATTTT,CASTRTGGRQPQHF
TRBD1,.,TRBV5-1,TRBJ1-5,TGCGCCAGCAGCTTGGGGGGACAGGGGTCAAATCAGCCCCAGCATTTT,CASSLGGQGSNQPQHF
.,few,TRBV20-1,TRBJ1-2,TGCAGTGCTAGGCCGGAGTTAGGGGACGGAGTGGGCTACACCTTC,CSARPELGDGVGYTF
.,.,TRBV7-2,TRBJ1-3,TGTGCCAGCAGCTCCCATGAGGGAAACACCATATATTTT,CASSSHEGNTIYF
TRBD2,.,TRBV19,TRBJ2-4,TGTGCCAGTAGTCCAGAGACTAGCGGCCTAGCCAAAAACATTCAGTACTTC,CASSPETSGLAKNIQYF
.,few,TRBV7-8,TRBJ1-6,TGTGCCAGCAGCCCCAACGGACGTTCCGGGAACAATTCACCCCTCCACTTT,CASSPNGRSGNNSPLHF
TRBD2,few,TRBV6-2/TRBV6-3,TRBJ2-2,TGTGCCAGCACCTTAGCGGGAGGGCCTACCGGGGAGCTGTTTTTT,CASTLAGGPTGELFF
.,few,TRBV7-9,TRBJ1-6,TGTGCCAGCAGCCCGGGGGCCGGGGGTTCACCCCTCCACTTT,CASSPGAGGSPLHF